A selection of T cell receptor beta chains follows, all from one sample in a study of Graves' ophthalmopathy and Graves' hyperthyroidism. MiXCR was run by TCRdb on the multiplex PCR reads, yielding one entry per CDR3 protein. This table has approximately 500,000 distinct CDR3 sequences, around 14% appearing once. The sample consisted of blood. These receptors originate from a woman aged 25-40 years with Graves' ophthalmopathy. The CDR3 runs from the conserved cysteine through the conserved F or W. D genes are given only for firm matches. Size is stated for part of the rows, as once, few or many counts, or as a class when the clone is expanded.

J gene: TRBJ2-5
D gene: -
V gene: TRBV5-6
clone size: many
CDR3 protein: CASSLDGGADWETQYF
CDR3 DNA: TGTGCCAGCAGCTTGGATGGGGGCGCGGATTGGGAGACCCAGTACTTC

J gene: TRBJ1-1
D gene: -
V gene: TRBV7-3
clone size: many
CDR3 protein: CASSPTEETEAFF
CDR3 DNA: TGTGCCAGCAGCCCGACGGAGGAGACTGAAGCTTTCTTT

J gene: TRBJ1-6
D gene: -
V gene: TRBV5-1
clone size: many
CDR3 protein: CASRDKDMVDSSYNSPLHF
CDR3 DNA: TGCGCCAGCAGGGACAAGGACATGGTCGACTCCTCCTATAATTCACCCCTCCACTTT

J gene: TRBJ1-1
D gene: -
V gene: TRBV29-1
clone size: many
CDR3 protein: CSVDPHGGRTEAFF
CDR3 DNA: TGCAGCGTTGACCCTCATGGGGGAAGAACTGAAGCTTTCTTT

J gene: TRBJ2-7
D gene: -
V gene: TRBV20-1
clone size: many
CDR3 protein: CSARDQRSYEQYF
CDR3 DNA: TGCAGTGCTAGAGATCAACGGAGCTACGAGCAGTACTTC

J gene: TRBJ1-2
D gene: -
V gene: TRBV5-1
clone size: -
CDR3 protein: CASSLGGPNYGDTF
CDR3 DNA: TGCGCCAGCAGCTTGGGAGGACCAAACTATGGCGACACCTTC

J gene: TRBJ1-1
D gene: TRBD1
V gene: TRBV12-3/TRBV12-4
clone size: many
CDR3 protein: CASRVDRGDTEAFF
CDR3 DNA: TGTGCCAGCAGGGTGGACAGGGGGGACACTGAAGCTTTCTTT

J gene: TRBJ1-2
D gene: -
V gene: TRBV14
clone size: many
CDR3 protein: CASSRESYGYTF
CDR3 DNA: TGTGCCAGCAGCAGGGAATCCTATGGCTACACCTTC

J gene: TRBJ2-6
D gene: -
V gene: TRBV12-3/TRBV12-4
clone size: many
CDR3 protein: CASSITGGANVLTF
CDR3 DNA: TGTGCCAGCAGTATAACGGGTGGGGCCAACGTCCTGACTTTC

J gene: TRBJ1-2
D gene: -
V gene: TRBV2
clone size: few
CDR3 protein: CASARDSYGYTF
CDR3 DNA: TGTGCCAGCGCTAGGGATTCCTATGGCTACACCTTC

J gene: TRBJ1-2
D gene: -
V gene: TRBV18
clone size: many
CDR3 protein: CASSHGKDYGYTF
CDR3 DNA: TGTGCCAGCTCACACGGCAAGGACTATGGCTACACCTTC

J gene: TRBJ1-1
D gene: TRBD1
V gene: TRBV7-9
clone size: many
CDR3 protein: CASSFRGDGTEAFF
CDR3 DNA: TGTGCCAGCAGCTTCAGGGGGGATGGTACTGAAGCTTTCTTT

J gene: TRBJ2-7
D gene: -
V gene: TRBV7-6
clone size: many
CDR3 protein: CASSSHRGGSSYEQYF
CDR3 DNA: TGTGCCAGCAGCTCCCACAGAGGAGGGAGCTCCTACGAGCAGTACTTC

J gene: TRBJ2-5
D gene: TRBD2
V gene: TRBV11-3
clone size: many
CDR3 protein: CASSLDGASGPQETQYF
CDR3 DNA: TGTGCCAGCAGCTTAGATGGGGCTAGCGGGCCCCAAGAGACCCAGTACTTC

J gene: TRBJ2-5
D gene: TRBD2
V gene: TRBV20-1
clone size: few
CDR3 protein: CSAKGLAGVGETQYF
CDR3 DNA: TGCAGTGCTAAAGGACTAGCGGGAGTTGGAGAGACCCAGTACTTC

J gene: TRBJ2-5
D gene: TRBD1
V gene: TRBV4-3
clone size: many
CDR3 protein: CASSPGTGEETQYF
CDR3 DNA: TGTGCCAGCAGTCCAGGGACAGGGGAAGAGACCCAGTACTTC

J gene: TRBJ2-7
D gene: -
V gene: TRBV6-1
clone size: many
CDR3 protein: CASSLRTGTYEQYF
CDR3 DNA: TGTGCCAGCAGCCTTCGGACGGGCACCTACGAGCAGTACTTC

J gene: TRBJ2-7
D gene: TRBD2
V gene: TRBV18
clone size: few
CDR3 protein: CASSPLPGTSSYEQYF
CDR3 DNA: TGTGCCAGCTCACCACTCCCCGGGACTAGTTCGTACGAGCAGTACTTC

J gene: TRBJ2-5
D gene: -
V gene: TRBV5-1
clone size: few
CDR3 protein: CASSFLGTNQETQYF
CDR3 DNA: TGCGCCAGCAGCTTTCTTGGGACAAACCAAGAGACCCAGTACTTC

J gene: TRBJ1-2
D gene: -
V gene: TRBV7-6
clone size: -
CDR3 protein: CASSRTGGGDYGYTF
CDR3 DNA: TGTGCCAGCAGCCGCACCGGAGGGGGGGACTATGGCTACACCTTC

J gene: TRBJ2-5
D gene: -
V gene: TRBV2
clone size: many
CDR3 protein: CASSERDLQETQYF
CDR3 DNA: TGTGCCAGCAGTGAGAGGGATCTCCAAGAGACCCAGTACTTC

J gene: TRBJ1-5
D gene: TRBD1
V gene: TRBV18
clone size: many
CDR3 protein: CASSTSQGARQPQHF
CDR3 DNA: TGTGCCAGCTCTACCAGCCAGGGGGCAAGGCAGCCCCAGCATTTT

J gene: TRBJ1-5
D gene: -
V gene: TRBV19
clone size: few
CDR3 protein: CASSIGGAQGQPQHF
CDR3 DNA: TGTGCCAGTAGTATAGGTGGGGCTCAGGGACAGCCCCAGCATTTT

J gene: TRBJ2-7
D gene: TRBD2
V gene: TRBV6-2/TRBV6-3
clone size: many
CDR3 protein: CASSGGAGGSDEQYF
CDR3 DNA: TGTGCCAGCAGCGGCGGGGCGGGAGGAAGCGACGAGCAGTACTTC

J gene: TRBJ2-5
D gene: -
V gene: TRBV12-3/TRBV12-4
clone size: many
CDR3 protein: CASSFLMSVGETQYF
CDR3 DNA: TGTGCCAGCAGTTTTTTGATGTCGGTAGGAGAGACCCAGTACTTC

J gene: TRBJ1-2
D gene: -
V gene: TRBV6-1
clone size: many
CDR3 protein: CASSPTGYNYGYTF
CDR3 DNA: TGTGCCAGCAGTCCTACAGGGTATAACTATGGCTACACCTTC

J gene: TRBJ1-6
D gene: -
V gene: TRBV2
clone size: -
CDR3 protein: CASSDHRRQLKVSSPLHF
CDR3 DNA: TGTGCCAGCAGTGACCATAGACGCCAACTGAAAGTCAGTTCACCCCTCCACTTT

J gene: TRBJ2-5
D gene: -
V gene: TRBV24-1
clone size: many
CDR3 protein: CATSDLHLTGQETQYF
CDR3 DNA: TGTGCCACCAGTGATTTGCACTTAACAGGGCAAGAGACCCAGTACTTC

J gene: TRBJ2-7
D gene: -
V gene: TRBV5-1
clone size: -
CDR3 protein: CASSLEYGYEQYF
CDR3 DNA: TGCGCCAGCAGCTTGGAGTACGGCTACGAGCAGTACTTC

J gene: TRBJ1-2
D gene: TRBD1
V gene: TRBV5-4
clone size: many
CDR3 protein: CASSLRDRANYGYTF
CDR3 DNA: TGTGCCAGCAGCTTGCGGGACAGAGCTAACTATGGCTACACCTTC

J gene: TRBJ2-7
D gene: -
V gene: TRBV6-1
clone size: many
CDR3 protein: CVSRRREQYF
CDR3 DNA: TGTGTCAGCAGACGCCGCGAGCAGTACTTC

J gene: TRBJ2-4
D gene: TRBD2
V gene: TRBV19
clone size: few
CDR3 protein: CASSGLAEAKNIQYF
CDR3 DNA: TGTGCCAGTAGTGGCCTAGCGGAAGCCAAAAACATTCAGTACTTC

J gene: TRBJ1-5
D gene: -
V gene: TRBV27
clone size: -
CDR3 protein: CASSRGLPGYQPQHF
CDR3 DNA: TGTGCCAGCAGCCGGGGACTACCGGGATATCAGCCCCAGCATTTT

J gene: TRBJ1-1
D gene: -
V gene: TRBV11-2
clone size: -
CDR3 protein: CASSFRYQNSPLDGFF
CDR3 DNA: TGTGCCAGCAGCTTTCGGTACCAGAACAGCCCACTAGATGGTTTCTTT

J gene: TRBJ2-4
D gene: TRBD1
V gene: TRBV7-9
clone size: many
CDR3 protein: CASSLTGSENIQYF
CDR3 DNA: TGTGCCAGCAGCTTGACAGGGTCGGAAAACATTCAGTACTTC

J gene: TRBJ2-5
D gene: -
V gene: TRBV7-9
clone size: few
CDR3 protein: CASSPRTVETQYF
CDR3 DNA: TGTGCCAGCAGCCCTCGGACAGTGGAGACCCAGTACTTC

J gene: TRBJ1-2
D gene: -
V gene: TRBV5-1
clone size: many
CDR3 protein: CASSQGLGYTF
CDR3 DNA: TGCGCCAGCAGCCAAGGACTTGGCTACACCTTC

J gene: TRBJ1-1
D gene: -
V gene: TRBV20-1
clone size: many
CDR3 protein: CSASPRDEAFF
CDR3 DNA: TGCAGTGCTTCTCCGAGGGATGAAGCTTTCTTT

J gene: TRBJ2-5
D gene: -
V gene: TRBV18
clone size: many
CDR3 protein: CASSPITQDFQETQYF
CDR3 DNA: TGTGCCAGCTCACCGATTACCCAGGATTTCCAAGAGACCCAGTACTTC

J gene: TRBJ1-1
D gene: TRBD1
V gene: TRBV7-8
clone size: many
CDR3 protein: CASSAFTGDTEAFF
CDR3 DNA: TGTGCCAGCAGCGCATTCACAGGGGACACTGAAGCTTTCTTT

J gene: TRBJ1-2
D gene: -
V gene: TRBV7-2
clone size: -
CDR3 protein: CASSFPTGLNYGYTF
CDR3 DNA: TGTGCCAGCAGCTTCCCGACAGGCCTTAACTATGGCTACACCTTC

J gene: TRBJ1-1
D gene: -
V gene: TRBV24-1
clone size: few
CDR3 protein: CATQAQPNTEAFF
CDR3 DNA: TGTGCCACCCAGGCGCAACCTAACACTGAAGCTTTCTTT

J gene: TRBJ2-4
D gene: -
V gene: TRBV2
clone size: few
CDR3 protein: CASSADPRMGIQYF
CDR3 DNA: TGTGCCAGCAGTGCCGACCCGAGAATGGGCATTCAGTACTTC

J gene: TRBJ1-1
D gene: -
V gene: TRBV12-3/TRBV12-4
clone size: many
CDR3 protein: CASMVSGSNTEAFF
CDR3 DNA: TGTGCCAGCATGGTGAGCGGATCGAACACTGAAGCTTTCTTT

J gene: TRBJ1-1
D gene: -
V gene: TRBV12-3/TRBV12-4
clone size: many
CDR3 protein: CASSFIGTANTEAFF
CDR3 DNA: TGTGCCAGCAGTTTCATCGGGACGGCGAACACTGAAGCTTTCTTT

J gene: TRBJ1-1
D gene: TRBD1
V gene: TRBV7-3
clone size: many
CDR3 protein: CASSLSGQGVNTEAFF
CDR3 DNA: TGTGCCAGCAGCTTATCGGGACAGGGGGTGAACACTGAAGCTTTCTTT

J gene: TRBJ2-7
D gene: -
V gene: TRBV20-1
clone size: -
CDR3 protein: CSAKEEGFSYEQYF
CDR3 DNA: TGCAGTGCAAAAGAAGAGGGGTTTTCCTACGAGCAGTACTTC